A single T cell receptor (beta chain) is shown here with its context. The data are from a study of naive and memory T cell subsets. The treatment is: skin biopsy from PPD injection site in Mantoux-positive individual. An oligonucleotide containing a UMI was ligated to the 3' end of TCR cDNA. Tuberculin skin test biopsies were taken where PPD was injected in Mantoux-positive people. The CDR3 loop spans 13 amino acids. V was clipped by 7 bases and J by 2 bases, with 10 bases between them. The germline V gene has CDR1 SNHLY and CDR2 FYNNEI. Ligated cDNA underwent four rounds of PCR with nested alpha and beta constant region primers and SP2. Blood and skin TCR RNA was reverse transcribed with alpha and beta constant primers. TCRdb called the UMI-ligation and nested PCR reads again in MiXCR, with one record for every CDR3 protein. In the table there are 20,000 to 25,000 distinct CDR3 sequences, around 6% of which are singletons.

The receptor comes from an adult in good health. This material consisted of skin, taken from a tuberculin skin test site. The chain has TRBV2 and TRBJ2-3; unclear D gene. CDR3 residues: CASNGVFTDTQYF. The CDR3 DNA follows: TGTGCCAGCAATGGGGTCTTCACAGATACGCAGTATTTT.